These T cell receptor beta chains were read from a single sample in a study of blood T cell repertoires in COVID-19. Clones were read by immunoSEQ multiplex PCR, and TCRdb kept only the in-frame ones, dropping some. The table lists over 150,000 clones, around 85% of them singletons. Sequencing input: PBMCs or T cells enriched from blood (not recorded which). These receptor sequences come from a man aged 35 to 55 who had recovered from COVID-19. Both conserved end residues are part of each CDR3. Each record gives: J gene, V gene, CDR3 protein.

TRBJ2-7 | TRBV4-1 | CASSQEHGGHTQYEQYF
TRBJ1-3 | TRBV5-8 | CASSFGLAGNTIYF
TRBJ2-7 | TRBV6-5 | CAISPGPSSYEQYF
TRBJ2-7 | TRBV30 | CAHRASGRYEQYF
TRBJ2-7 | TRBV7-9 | CASSLGIDRPRPYEQYF
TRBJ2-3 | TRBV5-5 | CASSLDLGQGSDTQYF
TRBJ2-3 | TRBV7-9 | CASSSGLAGRTQYF
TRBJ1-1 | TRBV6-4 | CASSRLSTDTEAFF
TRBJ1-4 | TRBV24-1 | CATSDPTGGGEKLFF
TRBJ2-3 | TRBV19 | CASSIGVSSGITDTQYF
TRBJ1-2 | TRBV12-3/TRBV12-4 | CASSLRGGYTF
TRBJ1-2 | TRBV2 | CASSDNTLGYTF
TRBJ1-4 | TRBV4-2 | CASSQVQRQGVNEKLFF
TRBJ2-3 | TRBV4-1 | CASSQEGGRAAGGTQYF
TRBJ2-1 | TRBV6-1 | CASSEGGRHNEQFF
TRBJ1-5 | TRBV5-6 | CASSFGTGDQPQHF
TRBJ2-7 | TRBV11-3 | CASTGLGYEQYF
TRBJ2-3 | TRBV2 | CASWKRGTDTQYF
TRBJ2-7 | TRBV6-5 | CASGRDYPYEQYF
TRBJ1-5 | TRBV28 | CASSSRDSGNQPQHF
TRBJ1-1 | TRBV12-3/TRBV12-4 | CASSFKGVEAFF
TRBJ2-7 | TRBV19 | CASSSGLAGLSEQYF
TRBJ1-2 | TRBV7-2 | CASSLVRTGRGYTF
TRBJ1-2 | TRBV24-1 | CAINREGYGYTF
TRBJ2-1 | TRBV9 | CASSVGSSGRDEQFF
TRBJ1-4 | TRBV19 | CASTRQDGANEKLFF
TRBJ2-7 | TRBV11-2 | CASSLEGQITEQYF
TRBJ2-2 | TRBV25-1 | CASSFTGIHTGELFF
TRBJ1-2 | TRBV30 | CAGPRGQGGYTF
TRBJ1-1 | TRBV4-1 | CASSQVGTGASNTEAFF
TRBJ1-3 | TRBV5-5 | CASSPDRANGNTIYF
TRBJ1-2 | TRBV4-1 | CASSQVLVGTGERVYGYTF
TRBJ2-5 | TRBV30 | CAWSSGKETQYF
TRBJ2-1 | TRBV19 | CASSMLGPISGGGYNEQFF
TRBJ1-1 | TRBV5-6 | CASSLGRVTEAFF
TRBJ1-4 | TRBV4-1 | CASSQDGAGRANEKLFF
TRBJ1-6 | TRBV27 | CASTSTGMSSYNSPLHF
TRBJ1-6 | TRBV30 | CAWSVFTYNSPLHF
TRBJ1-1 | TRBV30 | CAWSRGAGQGGFEAFF
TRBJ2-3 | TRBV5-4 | CASSNRQGASGTDTQYF
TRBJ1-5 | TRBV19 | CASSTWTETFSNQPQHF
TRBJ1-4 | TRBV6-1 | CASSEEGVFF
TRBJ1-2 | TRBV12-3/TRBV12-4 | CASSWDSHYGYTF
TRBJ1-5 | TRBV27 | CASSLGTANQPQHF
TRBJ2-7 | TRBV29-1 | CSVEEEADFSYEQYF
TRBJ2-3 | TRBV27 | CASMTRQDTQYF
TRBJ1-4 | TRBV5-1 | CASSLVRGQGTNEKLFF
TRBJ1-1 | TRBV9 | CASSAAGPTPRLNTEAFF